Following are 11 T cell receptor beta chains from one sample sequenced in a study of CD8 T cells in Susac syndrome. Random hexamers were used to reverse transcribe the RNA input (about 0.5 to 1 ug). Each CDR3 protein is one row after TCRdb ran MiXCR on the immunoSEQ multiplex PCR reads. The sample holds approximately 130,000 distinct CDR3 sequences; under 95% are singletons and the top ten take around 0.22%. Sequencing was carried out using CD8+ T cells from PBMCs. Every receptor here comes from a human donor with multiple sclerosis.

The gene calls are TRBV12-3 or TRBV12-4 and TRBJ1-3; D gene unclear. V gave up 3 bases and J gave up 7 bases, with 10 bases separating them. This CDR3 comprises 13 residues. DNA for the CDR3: TGTGCCAGCAGTTTGCCAGGAGGGAACACCATATATTTT. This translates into CASSLPGGNTIYF.

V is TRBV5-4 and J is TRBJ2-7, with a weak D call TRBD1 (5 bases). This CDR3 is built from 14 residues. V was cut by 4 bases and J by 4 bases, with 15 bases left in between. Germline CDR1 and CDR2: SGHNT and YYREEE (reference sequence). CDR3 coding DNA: TGTGCCAGCAGCCCAGGGTCGGCTAGGTACGAGCAGTACTTC. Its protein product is CASSPGSARYEQYF.

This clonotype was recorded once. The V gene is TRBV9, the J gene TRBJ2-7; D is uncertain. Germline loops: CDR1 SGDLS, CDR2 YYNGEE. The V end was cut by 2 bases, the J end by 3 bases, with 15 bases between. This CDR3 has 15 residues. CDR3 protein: CASSVSGGSHYEQYF. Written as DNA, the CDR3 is TGTGCCAGCAGCGTCTCGGGCGGCTCCCACTACGAGCAGTACTTC.

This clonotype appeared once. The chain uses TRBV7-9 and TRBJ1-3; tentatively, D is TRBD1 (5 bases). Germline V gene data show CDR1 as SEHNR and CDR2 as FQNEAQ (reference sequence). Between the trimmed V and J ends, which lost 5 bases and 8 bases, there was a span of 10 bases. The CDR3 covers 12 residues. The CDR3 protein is CASSKMGDTIYF. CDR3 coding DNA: TGTGCCAGCAGCAAGATGGGGGACACCATATATTTT.

The CDR3 is CSVPPGTPPNYGYTF. Written as DNA, the CDR3 is TGCAGCGTGCCTCCCGGGACCCCTCCTAACTATGGCTACACCTTC. The chain couples TRBV29-1 to TRBJ1-2; D may be TRBD1 (5 bases). V lost 6 bases, J lost 0 bases, and 17 bases lay in between. Germline V lookup: CDR1 SQVTM, CDR2 ANQGSEA. This CDR3 has 15 amino acids.

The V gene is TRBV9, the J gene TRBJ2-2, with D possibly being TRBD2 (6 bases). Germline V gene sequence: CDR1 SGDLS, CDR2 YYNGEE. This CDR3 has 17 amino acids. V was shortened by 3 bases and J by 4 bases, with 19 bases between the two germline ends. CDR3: CASSERDSHFFTGELFF. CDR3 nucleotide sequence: TGTGCCAGCAGCGAACGGGACTCCCATTTTTTCACCGGGGAGCTGTTTTTT.

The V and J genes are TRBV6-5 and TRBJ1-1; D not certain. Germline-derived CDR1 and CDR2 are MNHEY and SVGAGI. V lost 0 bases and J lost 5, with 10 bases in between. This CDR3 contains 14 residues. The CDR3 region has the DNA TGTGCCAGCAGTTACTCGAGCCTGGGGACTGAAGCTTTCTTT. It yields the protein CASSYSSLGTEAFF.

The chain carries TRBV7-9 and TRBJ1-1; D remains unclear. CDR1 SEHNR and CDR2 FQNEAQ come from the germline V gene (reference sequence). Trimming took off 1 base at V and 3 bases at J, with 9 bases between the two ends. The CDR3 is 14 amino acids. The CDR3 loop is CASSLVFRDTEAFF. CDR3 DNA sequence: TGTGCCAGCAGCTTAGTCTTCCGGGACACTGAAGCTTTCTTT.

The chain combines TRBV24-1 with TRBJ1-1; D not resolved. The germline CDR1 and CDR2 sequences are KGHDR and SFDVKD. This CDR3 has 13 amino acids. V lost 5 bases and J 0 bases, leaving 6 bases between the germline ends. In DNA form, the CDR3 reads TGTGCCACCAGTGTCGGATTGAACACTGAAGCTTTCTTT. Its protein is CATSVGLNTEAFF.

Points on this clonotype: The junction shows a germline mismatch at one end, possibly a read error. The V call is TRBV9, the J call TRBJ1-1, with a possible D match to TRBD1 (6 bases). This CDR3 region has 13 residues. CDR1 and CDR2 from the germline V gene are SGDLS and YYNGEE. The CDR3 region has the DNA TGTGCCAGCGGGAACGACAGGAACACTGAAGTTTTCTTT. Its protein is CASGNDRNTEVFF.

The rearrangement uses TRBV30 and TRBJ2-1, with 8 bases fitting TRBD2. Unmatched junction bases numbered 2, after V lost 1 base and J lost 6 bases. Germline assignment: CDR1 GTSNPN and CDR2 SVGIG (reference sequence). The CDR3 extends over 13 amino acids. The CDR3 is CAWSDGTSNEQFF. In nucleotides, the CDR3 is TGTGCCTGGAGTGACGGGACTAGCAATGAGCAGTTCTTC.